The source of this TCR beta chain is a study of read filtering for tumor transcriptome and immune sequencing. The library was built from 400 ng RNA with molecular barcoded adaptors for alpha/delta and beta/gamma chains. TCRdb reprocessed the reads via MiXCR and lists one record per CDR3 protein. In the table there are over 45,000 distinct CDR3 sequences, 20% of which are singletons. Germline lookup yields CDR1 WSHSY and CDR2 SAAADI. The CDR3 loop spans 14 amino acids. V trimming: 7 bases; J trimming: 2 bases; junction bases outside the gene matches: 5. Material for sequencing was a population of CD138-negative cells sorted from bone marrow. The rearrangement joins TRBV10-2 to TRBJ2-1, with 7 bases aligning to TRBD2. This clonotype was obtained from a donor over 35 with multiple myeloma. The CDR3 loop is CASMSGMAYNEQFF. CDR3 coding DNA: TGCGCCAGCATGAGCGGGATGGCCTACAATGAGCAGTTCTTC.